This TCR beta chain was obtained from a study of control samples from healthy donors and cancer patients. Some clones are missing from TCRdb's copy, which holds only in-frame ones; the method was immunoSEQ multiplex PCR. The repertoire includes about 88,000 clones, 85% to 95% of them detected once, and 8% sits in the top ten. This CDR3 has 15 amino acids. The V and J ends lost 7 bases and 0 bases respectively, with 12 bases between them. The germline gives CDR1 MNHEY, CDR2 SVGAGI. The V and J genes are TRBV6-5 and TRBJ2-2; D is ambiguous. The specimen was blood. The clonotype was recovered from a man in his late teens or twenties in good health. Here the CDR3 reads CASKQSIANTGELFF. CDR3 nucleotide sequence: TGTGCCAGCAAGCAATCAATCGCGAACACCGGGGAGCTGTTTTTT.